This record looks at one T cell receptor (beta chain) sequence and its context. Its target is unknown. This CDR3 contains 18 residues. After removal of 2 bases from V and 4 bases from J, the junction contained 16 bases not matched to a gene. The germline V gene encodes CDR1 MGHRA and CDR2 YSYEKL. cDNA synthesis used the whole RNA isolate, giving expressed TCRB sequences. Reads from naive, central memory and regulatory T cell samples averaged about 3.3 million. The data were produced by immunoSEQ multiplex PCR, yet TCRdb's version contains in-frame clones alone and is incomplete. Of about 370,000 clones in the sample, less than 15% are singletons; the top ten hold 0.019%. These data originate in a study of beta chain features in type 1 diabetes. Study-wide findings and caveats: Although PCR might favor shorter templates, it would do so equally in patients and controls.

Each sorted population was over 95% pure. Material: naive CD4+ T cells from blood. This TCR came from a woman aged 18-30 years in good health. The rearrangement joins TRBV4-1 to TRBJ1-2; 7 bases line up with TRBD1. This chain's CDR3 is CASSQYGTAAVIGYGYTF. As DNA, the CDR3 is TGCGCCAGCAGCCAATATGGGACAGCCGCGGTAATAGGCTATGGCTACACCTTC.